This T cell receptor beta chain was sequenced during a study of CXCR3-negative and CXCR3-positive naive CD8 T cells (dated by TCRdb to about 2019). Some background on the complete study: Approximately 140 million TRB reads were obtained in total, roughly 1.5 +/- 0.3 million reads per library. Naive subsets from a handful of donors and memory cells from 3 donors were included in the TRBV-TRBJ cluster analysis. Data from about 12 donors, pooled across two independent experiments, went into the diversity and physicochemical repertoire analyses.

For each CD8+ T cell subset, flow sorting was done in triplicate, and roughly 330,000 cells per subset went directly into RLT lysis buffer. Naive CD8+ T cells were defined stringently as CD45RO-CCR7+CD27+CD95- to exclude memory contaminants. Using standard density gradient centrifugation, peripheral blood mononuclear cells were isolated from buffy coats. A FACSAria III was used to flow-sort naive CD8+ T cells into CXCR3-negative and CXCR3-positive populations. An RNeasy Mini Kit was used to extract total RNA from the sorted cells. In regard to this clonotype: Its antigen has not been determined.

Inclusive of the bounding cysteine and phenylalanine, the CDR3 is 13 residues long. No DNA sequence is on record. The CDR1 and CDR2 encoded by the germline V gene are MDHEN and SYDVKM. What the research found in general, with its limitations: Freshly isolated PBMCs were used for most assays because CXCR3 expression went down partially after cryopreservation. Because surface CD5, which is linked to self-reactivity in mice, was comparable between the naive subsets, TCR interaction strength was also inferred from the physicochemical properties of TRB CDR3s. Comparably high repertoire diversity was found in both naive subsets, whereas much lower repertoire diversity was found in memory CD8+ T cells. TRB CDR3s from CXCR3-positive naive cells showed higher hydrophobicity (lower Kidera factor 4), lower energy, and higher strength and volume indices than CXCR3-negative naive cells. TRBV-TRBJ usage was similar between naive CXCR3-negative and CXCR3-positive cells from the same donor, while memory cells showed distinct patterns.

Reads for this sample came from a NextSeq 550. The Human TCR Profiling Kit (MiLaboratory) was used to prepare UMI-labeled 5' RACE TRB cDNA libraries. The full amount of extracted RNA was used for cDNA synthesis, and the full amount of resulting cDNA was used for PCR amplification. Libraries were prepared in parallel with an identical number of PCR cycles. The study's processing was this. With a requirement of at least two reads per UMI, MIGEC and MiXCR extracted about 50,000 +/- 10,000 unique UMI-labeled TRB cDNA molecules per library. Each library averaged 40,000 +/- 10,000 functional in-frame TRB CDR3 nucleotide clonotypes without stop codons. After downsampling to 5000 UMI-labeled TRB molecules per sample, diversity metrics, including normalized Shannon-Wiener and Chao1, were computed in VDJtools. Clonotype-size-weighted physicochemical properties of the central five CDR3 residues (interaction energy, strength, volume and Kidera factor 4) were computed in VDJtools. The reads underwent TCRdb reprocessing, giving one record for each CDR3 protein sequence and no DNA. V and J calls and clone size were set by TCRdb, not the authors. This specimen's table enumerates tens of thousands of distinct CDR3 sequences. 0.5% to 0.55% of the sample belongs to the ten largest clones.

The sequence was collected from a human donor in good health. Some clones in this sample may be carry-over from other donors' samples. Sequencing was carried out using naive CXCR3+ CD8+ T cells from blood. The cell subset or site label here, explained by the study, means: CD45RO-CCR7+CD27+CD95- naive CD8+ T cells expressing CXCR3 (TNR3+). The V gene is TRBV28 and the J gene is TRBJ2-7; without DNA, the TCRdb call of TRBD1 cannot be checked. CDR3 protein: CASSYRGNYEQYF.